This TCR beta chain was recorded in a study of T cells in Graves' hyperthyroidism and ophthalmopathy. Researchers took RNA transcripts and amplified the TCR beta CDR3 regions from them. A first-round RT-PCR of the TCR CDR3 used the HTBI primer set. TCRdb passed the multiplex PCR reads through MiXCR, listing each CDR3 protein once. The repertoire holds about 760,000 distinct CDR3 sequences, with around a third as singletons. Lactation, pregnancy, other autoimmune disease or uncontrolled infection led to exclusion of patients. Each diagnosis drew on symptoms, thyroxine, TRAb, thyroid ultrasound and orbital computed tomography findings. PBMCs were derived from more than 8 ml fresh peripheral blood. Per germline, CDR1 GTSNPN and CDR2 SVGIG (reference sequence). Trimming took off 1 base at V and 6 bases at J, with 6 bases between the two ends. The CDR3 contains 12 residues.

This sequence originates from a woman between 40 and 55 years old with Graves' hyperthyroidism. This chain connects TRBV30 to TRBJ1-4; weak D call: TRBD1 (6 bases). What was sequenced was blood. CDR3 in DNA: TGTGCCTGGAGTGCAGGGGATGAAAAACTGTTTTTT. Protein: CAWSAGDEKLFF.